This is a list of T cell receptor beta chains from one sample in a study of beta chain features in type 1 diabetes. Assay used: immunoSEQ multiplex PCR; TCRdb lists only in-frame clones, some missing. The sample includes approximately 470,000 clones, 25% to 35% of them seen just once. Sequences were obtained from naive CD4+ T cells from blood. These TCRs come from a man younger than 30 in good health. CDR3s include the opening cysteine and the closing phenylalanine or tryptophan. A D gene is named only where the DNA matches it firmly. For some rows the clone size is stated as once, few or many, or as a class when expanded; others skip it.

size: .
J: TRBJ2-5
V: TRBV29-1
D: TRBD2
CDR3: CSVVSSGTETQYF
DNA: TGCAGCGTTGTATCTAGCGGGACGGAGACCCAGTACTTC

size: few
J: TRBJ2-5
V: TRBV7-8
D: .
CDR3: CASSLAQETQYF
DNA: TGTGCCAGCAGCTTGGCCCAAGAGACCCAGTACTTC

size: .
J: TRBJ2-5
V: TRBV29-1
D: .
CDR3: CSARPGETQYF
DNA: TGCAGCGCGAGGCCCGGGGAGACCCAGTACTTC

size: few
J: TRBJ1-1
V: TRBV5-1
D: .
CDR3: CASSPQGGNTEAFF
DNA: TGCGCCAGCAGCCCGCAGGGTGGGAACACTGAAGCTTTCTTT

size: few
J: TRBJ2-5
V: TRBV28
D: TRBD2
CDR3: CASSFAGGQETQYF
DNA: TGTGCCAGCAGTTTTGCGGGAGGCCAAGAGACCCAGTACTTC

size: few
J: TRBJ2-7
V: TRBV5-1
D: TRBD1
CDR3: CASSLEQGHYEQYF
DNA: TGCGCCAGCAGCTTGGAACAGGGGCACTACGAGCAGTACTTC

size: few
J: TRBJ2-7
V: TRBV25-1
D: .
CDR3: CASSFSGYEQYF
DNA: TGTGCCAGCAGTTTTTCGGGATACGAGCAGTACTTC

size: .
J: TRBJ2-2
V: TRBV28
D: TRBD2
CDR3: CASTLGLAGFGELFF
DNA: TGTGCCAGCACTCTTGGACTAGCGGGATTTGGGGAGCTGTTTTTT

size: few
J: TRBJ2-1
V: TRBV19
D: .
CDR3: CASSNQGQQADEQFF
DNA: TGTGCCAGTAGTAACCAGGGACAACAGGCCGATGAGCAGTTCTTC

size: .
J: TRBJ2-3
V: TRBV7-9
D: TRBD1
CDR3: CASSPTGQPSTDTQYF
DNA: TGTGCCAGCAGCCCTACGGGACAGCCTAGCACAGATACGCAGTATTTT

size: few
J: TRBJ1-4
V: TRBV29-1
D: .
CDR3: CSVFSGGHDEKLFF
DNA: TGCAGCGTCTTCAGCGGGGGGCACGATGAAAAACTGTTTTTT

size: .
J: TRBJ2-3
V: TRBV7-2
D: TRBD2
CDR3: CASSTAGAGTDTQYF
DNA: TGTGCCAGCAGCACCGCGGGAGCGGGCACAGATACGCAGTATTTT

size: .
J: TRBJ2-7
V: TRBV27
D: .
CDR3: CASSLVGAYEQYF
DNA: TGTGCCAGCAGTTTGGTAGGGGCCTACGAGCAGTACTTC

size: few
J: TRBJ2-1
V: TRBV21-1
D: .
CDR3: CASSKKPGKCGEQFF
DNA: TGTGCCAGCAGCAAAAAGCCGGGAAAGTGTGGTGAGCAGTTCTTC

size: .
J: TRBJ1-5
V: TRBV30
D: TRBD1
CDR3: CAWRSQGALSNQPQHF
DNA: TGTGCCTGGAGGTCACAGGGGGCCCTGAGCAATCAGCCCCAGCATTTT

size: .
J: TRBJ2-4
V: TRBV29-1
D: .
CDR3: CSVGLPGWNIQYF
DNA: TGCAGCGTTGGTCTCCCAGGGTGGAACATTCAGTACTTC

size: .
J: TRBJ2-7
V: TRBV7-2
D: .
CDR3: CASSSTVSSYEQYF
DNA: TGTGCCAGCAGCTCCACAGTCAGCTCCTACGAGCAGTACTTC

size: few
J: TRBJ2-1
V: TRBV7-2
D: .
CDR3: CASSLDRFNEQFF
DNA: TGTGCCAGCAGCTTAGACAGGTTCAATGAGCAGTTCTTC

size: .
J: TRBJ2-5
V: TRBV18
D: .
CDR3: CASSPGLSGETQYF
DNA: TGTGCCAGCTCACCGGGGTTATCCGGAGAGACCCAGTACTTC

size: few
J: TRBJ2-7
V: TRBV29-1
D: TRBD2
CDR3: CSVGLAGENEQYF
DNA: TGCAGCGTGGGACTAGCGGGAGAAAACGAGCAGTACTTC

size: .
J: TRBJ2-7
V: TRBV30
D: TRBD1
CDR3: CAWGGQVNYEQYF
DNA: TGTGCCTGGGGGGGACAGGTAAACTACGAGCAGTACTTC

size: few
J: TRBJ2-5
V: TRBV15
D: .
CDR3: CATSRDLADQETQYF
DNA: TGTGCCACCAGCAGAGATCTGGCGGACCAGGAGACCCAGTACTTC